The 30 T cell receptor beta chains presented below share a single source sample, sequenced in a study of blood T cell repertoires in COVID-19. Generated by immunoSEQ multiplex PCR, the TCRdb table keeps only in-frame clones and is missing some. The sample holds nearly 250,000 clones; roughly 82% are singletons and the top ten take roughly 2%. The specimen was PBMCs or T cells enriched from blood (not recorded which). Every receptor here comes from a woman aged 45 to 65 who had recovered from COVID-19.

The V call is TRBV24-1, the J call TRBJ1-2, with 7 bases identical to TRBD1. V lost 3 bases, J lost 0 bases, and 12 bases stayed unmatched. Germline lookup yields CDR1 KGHDR and CDR2 SFDVKD. CDR3 length equals 18 residues. For the CDR3, the DNA is TGTGCCACCAGTGATCTAATACATCGGGACAGCCCTAACTATGGCTACACCTTC. Translated, it gives CATSDLIHRDSPNYGYTF.

The rearrangement joins TRBV9 to TRBJ2-2, with 8 bases identical to TRBD2. The CDR3 length is 17 residues. V lost 0 bases to trimming and J lost 1 base; unmatched junction nucleotides: 5. CDR1 SGDLS and CDR2 YYNGEE come from the germline V gene. The CDR3 here is CASSVVSSGMNTGELFF. The CDR3 DNA is TGTGCCAGCAGCGTAGTTAGTAGCGGGATGAACACCGGGGAGCTGTTTTTT.

The chain has TRBV10-3 and TRBJ2-7, with TRBD2 identical over 13 bases. This CDR3 is 14 amino acids long. J was trimmed by 3 bases and V by 4 bases; bases with no gene match: 0. Germline V gene data show CDR1 as ENHRY and CDR2 as SYGVKD. As DNA, the CDR3 is TGTGCCATCAGTGGGACTAGCGGGGGCTACGAGCAGTACTTC. Protein product: CAISGTSGGYEQYF.

This clone has just one count. The chain has TRBV4-3 and TRBJ2-3, with no clear D. Germline assignment: CDR1 LGHNA and CDR2 YSLEER. Trimming cost V 2 bases and J 1 base, with 13 bases left between them. This CDR3 has 16 amino acids. CDR3 sequence: CASSQQPADGTDTQYF. DNA of the CDR3: TGCGCCAGCAGCCAACAACCGGCGGATGGCACAGATACGCAGTATTTT.

This clone was detected a few times. The rearrangement uses TRBV5-1 and TRBJ2-3, with TRBD2 matching over 11 bases. CDR1 is SGHRS, CDR2 YFSETQ, per germline. J gave up 4 bases and V 10 bases, and 14 bases lay outside the gene matches. The CDR3 totals 16 residues. CDR3: CACQPLAGGRADTQYF. The CDR3 DNA follows: TGCGCCTGCCAACCTTTAGCGGGAGGGCGTGCAGATACGCAGTATTTT.

This chain connects TRBV13 to TRBJ2-1; 10 bases align to TRBD1. V lost 10 bases and J lost 0; bases outside the gene matches: 15. Germline V gives CDR1 PRHDT, CDR2 FYEKMQ (reference sequence). The CDR3 has 18 residues. CDR3 region: CATYTGTGVPLSYNEQFF. The CDR3, as DNA: TGTGCCACCTATACGGGGACAGGGGTTCCCCTCTCCTACAATGAGCAGTTCTTC.

V usage is TRBV11-2 and J usage is TRBJ1-2; no clear D. Deletions cut 5 bases from V and 4 bases from J, with 20 bases between. The CDR3 spans 16 residues. CDR1 SGHAT and CDR2 FQNNGV come from the germline V gene. In nucleotides, the CDR3 is TGTGCCAGCAGCCCCGTGGGTAGGAGACCTAGCTATGGCTACACCTTC. Its protein product is CASSPVGRRPSYGYTF.

The genes are TRBV4-3 and TRBJ2-1; 9 bases are shared with TRBD2. Germline CDR1 and CDR2: LGHNA and YSLEER. This CDR3 contains 15 residues. V was pared by 0 bases and J by 9 bases, with 6 bases of the junction left unmatched. The CDR3 region is CASSQDRLAVVEQFF. DNA of the CDR3: TGCGCCAGCAGCCAAGATAGACTAGCGGTCGTTGAGCAGTTCTTC.

This clone was recorded once. The chain links TRBV7-3 to TRBJ2-1; TRBD2 matches at 12 bases. V lost 4 bases and J lost 7; bases outside the gene matches: 8. Germline V gene data show CDR1 as SGHTA and CDR2 as FQGTGA. The CDR3 consists of 16 residues. CDR3 region: CASSSQGLAGLNEQFF. CDR3 sequence (DNA): TGTGCCAGCAGCTCGCAGGGACTAGCGGGTTTGAATGAGCAGTTCTTC.

This clone is a singleton in its sample. The V and J genes are TRBV4-1 and TRBJ1-1; 8 bases are a match to TRBD1. This CDR3 region has 15 residues. Germline V gene sequence: CDR1 MGHRA, CDR2 YSYEKL. With 2 bases clipped from V and 10 bases from J, the junction kept 12 bases outside the gene matches. The CDR3 is CASSQTSRGLEVAFF. For the CDR3, the DNA is TGCGCCAGCAGCCAAACGTCCAGGGGGCTTGAAGTAGCTTTCTTT.

The chain carries TRBV5-8 and TRBJ2-1, with 8 positions matching TRBD1. Germline V gene data show CDR1 as SGHTS and CDR2 as YDEGEE. Trimming removed 4 bases from V and 5 bases from J; junction bases left unmatched: 20. CDR3 size: 19 residues. CDR3 residues: CASSNLQGEVGLRHNEQFF. The CDR3 DNA reads TGTGCCAGCAGCAACTTACAGGGGGAAGTGGGGTTAAGGCACAATGAGCAGTTCTTC.

The chain couples TRBV4-2 to TRBJ2-1; D may be TRBD1 (5 bases). CDR1 LGHNA and CDR2 YNFKEQ come from the germline V gene. The CDR3 is 16 amino acids. V dropped 3 bases and J dropped 1 base, with 13 bases sitting between them. CDR3 in DNA: TGTGCCAGCAGCCAGATGGGGCTGGCTTCCTACAATGAGCAGTTCTTC. Protein product: CASSQMGLASYNEQFF.

The chain joins TRBV19 to TRBJ1-2, with D maybe TRBD1 (5 bases). Germline lookup yields CDR1 LNHDA and CDR2 SQIVND (reference sequence). CDR3 size: 18 residues. V lost 3 bases and J 1 base, leaving 21 bases between the germline ends. The CDR3 sequence: CASSIPNPGRGDNYGYTF. The CDR3 bases are TGTGCCAGTAGTATCCCCAACCCCGGGAGAGGGGATAACTATGGCTACACCTTC.

The chain recombines TRBV28 with TRBJ1-5; no firm D call. Germline-derived CDR1 and CDR2 are MDHEN and SYDVKM. V lost 4 bases and J lost 6, with 7 bases in between. CDR3 length equals 12 residues. The CDR3 nucleotides read TGTGCCAGCAGTTGGCCAACTCAGCCCCAGCATTTT. Protein sequence: CASSWPTQPQHF.

This sequence joins TRBV14 and TRBJ1-1; tentative D call: TRBD1 (6 bases). Deletions cut 1 base from V and 10 bases from J, with 13 bases between. The CDR3 consists of 13 residues. CDR1 SGHDN and CDR2 FVKESK come from the germline V gene. CDR3 DNA sequence: TGTGCCAGCAGCCAAGCAGGGGTTCTCGGAGCTTTCTTT. This gives the protein CASSQAGVLGAFF. Combining the CDR3 with reference TRBV14 and TRBJ1-1 gives the whole variable domain EAGVTQFPSHSVIEKGQTVTLRCDPISGHDNLYWYRRVMGKEIKFLLHFVKESKQDESGMPNNRFLAERTGGTYSTLKVQPAELEDSGVYFCASSQAGVLGAFFGQGTRLTVV.

This clone was observed a handful of times. V gene TRBV11-3 combines with J gene TRBJ2-1, with D maybe TRBD2 (5 bases). The CDR3 has 20 residues. With 4 bases removed from V and 5 bases from J, the gap between germline ends came to 30 bases. Germline V gene lookup returns CDR1 SGHNT and CDR2 YENEEA. In nucleotides, the CDR3 is TGTGCCAGCAGCTCAAAGGCACGGGGTCCCGTAGTTCAACCTAACAATGAGCAGTTCTTC. This encodes CASSSKARGPVVQPNNEQFF.

The V call is TRBV7-2, the J call TRBJ2-3; 10 positions match TRBD1. Trimming removed 5 bases from V and 10 bases from J; junction bases left unmatched: 12. Germline values: CDR1 SGHTA, CDR2 FQGNSA. The CDR3 is made up of 15 amino acids. The CDR3 sequence is CASSPRTGGLVAQYF. In nucleotides, the CDR3 is TGTGCCAGCAGCCCCCGGACAGGGGGGTTAGTGGCGCAGTATTTT.

The chain couples TRBV13 to TRBJ1-2; 7 bases are a match to TRBD1. CDR3 length: 15 amino acids. Germline values: CDR1 PRHDT, CDR2 FYEKMQ (reference sequence). V trimming: 1 base; J trimming: 6 bases; junction bases outside the gene matches: 8. Here the CDR3 reads CASSLATQGTHGYTF. DNA of the CDR3: TGTGCCAGCAGCTTAGCTACACAGGGGACCCATGGCTACACCTTC.

This chain's CDR3 is CASSIFGNTIYF. The CDR3 region has the DNA TGTGCCAGCAGTATATTTGGAAACACCATATATTTT. The chain links TRBV12-3 or TRBV12-4 to TRBJ1-3; no clear D. This CDR3 region has 12 residues. The V gene lost 5 bases and the J gene lost 3 bases, with 5 bases spanning the gap.

V and J are TRBV28 and TRBJ2-7, with TRBD1 matching over 9 bases. The CDR3 loop spans 16 amino acids. Germline V gene sequence: CDR1 MDHEN, CDR2 SYDVKM. After removal of 5 bases from V and 3 bases from J, the junction contained 11 bases not matched to a gene. CDR3 amino acids: CASSAIGTGYIYEQYF. The CDR3 bases are TGTGCCAGCAGTGCCATCGGGACAGGGTATATCTACGAGCAGTACTTC. The whole variable domain, remainder taken from reference TRBV28 and TRBJ2-7, is DVKVTQSSRYLVKRTGEKVFLECVQDMDHENMFWYRQDPGLGLRLIYFSYDVKMKEKGDIPEGYSVSREKKERFSLILESASTNQTSMYLCASSAIGTGYIYEQYFGPGTRLTVT.

The gene calls are TRBV4-1 and TRBJ1-1, with TRBD1 matching over 8 bases. The CDR3 extends over 16 amino acids. Germline CDR1 is MGHRA and CDR2 is YSYEKL. The V segment lost 4 bases and the J segment 2 bases; nucleotides outside the gene matches: 9. CDR3 sequence: CASSLDRAFGNTEAFF. Written as DNA, the CDR3 is TGCGCCAGCAGCCTGGACAGGGCTTTCGGAAACACTGAAGCTTTCTTT.

The chain employs TRBV4-1 and TRBJ1-2, with D possibly matching TRBD1 (5 bases). The CDR3 has 15 residues. Germline V CDR1 and CDR2: MGHRA, YSYEKL. Trimming pared 3 bases from V and 6 bases from J, leaving 17 bases between. CDR3 protein: CASSQQGRVLDGYTF. Written as DNA, the CDR3 is TGCGCCAGCAGCCAGCAGGGCCGGGTTTTGGATGGCTACACCTTC.

This chain joins TRBV18 and TRBJ2-1, with D unresolved. Trimming stripped 0 bases from V and 3 bases from J, with 15 bases between. CDR3 size: 17 residues. Germline V gene sequence: CDR1 KGHSH, CDR2 LQKENI. In nucleotides, the CDR3 is TGTGCCAGCTCACCACCTCCCAGGCTGTTCCTCTACAATGAGCAGTTCTTC. It translates to CASSPPPRLFLYNEQFF.

The CDR3 region is CASSLAGGFGNQPQHF. The CDR3 nucleotides are TGTGCCAGCAGCTTGGCCGGGGGTTTTGGCAATCAGCCCCAGCATTTT. The V and J genes are TRBV5-6 and TRBJ1-5, with a weak D call TRBD1 (5 bases). The CDR3 runs to 16 residues. The ends were cut back, 0 bases at V and 2 bases at J, with 12 bases in the middle. The germline CDR1 and CDR2 sequences are SGHDT and YYEEEE. The full variable domain, with the rest looked up from reference TRBV5-6 and TRBJ1-5, is DAGVTQSPTHLIKTRGQQVTLRCSPKSGHDTVSWYQQALGQGPQFIFQYYEEEERQRGNFPDRFSGHQFPNYSSELNVNALLLGDSALYLCASSLAGGFGNQPQHFGDGTRLSIL.

This chain links TRBV5-1 with TRBJ1-6; 9 bases match TRBD1. CDR1 is SGHRS, CDR2 YFSETQ, per germline. The CDR3 sequence is 19 residues long. The V segment lost 4 bases and the J segment 2 bases; nucleotides outside the gene matches: 13. In DNA, the CDR3 is TGCGCCAGCAGCAGGACCGGGACAGGGCACGGGGCCTATAATTCACCCCTCCACTTT. As protein: CASSRTGTGHGAYNSPLHF.

This clone was detected only once. The chain joins TRBV7-2 to TRBJ1-2; 7 bases map to TRBD1. Trimming cost V 5 bases and J 7 bases; bases outside gene matches: 13. The V gene's germline CDR1 is SGHTA and CDR2 FQGNSA. The CDR3 length is 15 residues. The CDR3 here is CASSQRGEQGLGYTF. The CDR3 bases are TGTGCCAGCAGCCAGAGGGGAGAACAGGGGCTTGGCTACACCTTC.

The chain recombines TRBV4-3 with TRBJ1-2; 7 nucleotides match TRBD1. This CDR3 region has 14 residues. The V segment lost 2 bases and the J segment 8 bases; nucleotides outside the gene matches: 8. CDR1 and CDR2 from the germline V gene are LGHNA and YSLEER. The CDR3, as DNA: TGCGCCAGCAGCCAACGGGACAGCAGCCGAGGCTACACCTTC. It specifies CASSQRDSSRGYTF.

The chain is built from TRBV9 and TRBJ1-5; no reliable D call. The CDR3 length is 14 residues. The germline V gene encodes CDR1 SGDLS and CDR2 YYNGEE. Trimming removed 3 bases at V and 1 base at J, with 8 bases between. The CDR3 DNA reads TGTGCCAGCAGCGGCGAGGGAAGCAATCAGCCCCAGCATTTT. Translation gives CASSGEGSNQPQHF.

The chain is built from TRBV9 and TRBJ2-7; possible D gene TRBD2, 5 bases. CDR3 size: 16 residues. Trimming cost V 2 bases and J 6 bases, with 21 bases left between them. Germline-derived CDR1 and CDR2 are SGDLS and YYNGEE. In DNA form, the CDR3 reads TGTGCCAGCAGCGTCGGTATTAGTCTTCTTCGGGGCGAGCAGTACTTC. Translated: CASSVGISLLRGEQYF.

With respect to this clone: As the CDR3 is not closed by the conserved phenylalanine or tryptophan, this likely results from a read error. Because the CDR3's place on the DNA is in doubt, the DNA is left out and the CDR3 is given as listed by TCRdb. This chain connects TRBV7-8 to TRBJ2-7; TRBD1 reflects the table's D call only, with no check against the DNA. The germline V gene encodes CDR1 SGHVS and CDR2 FQNEAQ. The CDR3 numbers 13 amino acids, ends counted. CDR3 protein: CASSLAISDRQNI.